This T cell receptor (beta chain) was sequenced for a study of blood T cell repertoires in COVID-19. Study details: The study drew acute and convalescent COVID-19 samples from the United States, Italy and Spain.

Here immunoSEQ multiplex PCR was the method, and the copy in TCRdb shows in-frame clones only, minus some. The top ten hold roughly 3.4% of the sample, which has around 160,000 clones, approximately 80% seen once. Trimming at V came to 0 bases and at J to 6 bases, leaving 7 bases not matched to a gene. The CDR3 contains 15 residues. CDR1 SGHNT and CDR2 YYREEE come from the germline V gene (reference sequence). In terms of age and location, participants ranged from roughly 18 to 100 years and lived in about 25 US areas. Clinical history as reported by participants underpinned cohort assignment. Input material: PBMCs or T cells enriched from blood (not recorded which). The chain has TRBV5-4 and TRBJ2-7, with 9 positions matching TRBD2. This TCR was recovered from a woman in her fifties or sixties who had recovered from COVID-19. The CDR3 bases are TGTGCCAGCAGCTTGGAGGCTAGCGGGGAAGGCGAGCAGTACTTC. It yields the protein CASSLEASGEGEQYF.